This T cell receptor beta chain was sequenced in a study of CD8 T cells in Susac syndrome (dated by TCRdb to 2018 to 2020). As for the study more broadly: Whether CD8+ T cell activation and differentiation in Susac syndrome was antigen driven was tested using repertoire sequencing. The study compared CD8+ T cell repertoire clonality among roughly eleven healthy donors, approximately 14 Susac syndrome patients and about 16 multiple sclerosis patients. General study outcomes and caveats: The number of individuals in the TCR sequencing and HLA analysis was acknowledged as relatively small.

V is reduced by 4 bases and J by 4 bases, leaving a spacing of 13 bases between them. The CDR3 measures 14 amino acids from cysteine to phenylalanine. This entry keeps only the CDR3 DNA: 42 bases, framed from base 1. Per the germline V gene (reference sequence), MNHEY is the CDR1 and SMNVEV is the CDR2. Peripheral blood CD8+ and CD4+ T cells from healthy donors, Susac syndrome patients and multiple sclerosis patients were profiled by high-throughput TCR beta sequencing. The healthy donors served as controls matched for age and sex. CD8+ TEMRA cells were enriched by FACS, while bulk CD8+ and CD4+ T cells were purified by magnetic negative isolation. Blood was collected in EDTA tubes and processed within 24 hours, with PBMCs isolated through density gradient centrifugation. PBMCs destined for TCR sequencing were cryopreserved in liquid nitrogen and later thawed in a 37 °C water bath. The sorted or isolated CD4+, CD8+ and CD8+ TEMRA cells reached a purity of at least 90%.

RNA was extracted using the RNeasy kit, and about 0.45 to 1 ug of the RNA was reverse transcribed with random hexamers. TCR beta CDR3 regions were amplified with the immunoSEQ multiplex PCR assay covering 54 Vbeta and 13 Jbeta segments. PCR amplification bias was corrected by using a synthetic template baseline for primer optimization and computational correction. From the authors' description of their analysis: Reads were annotated to V, D and J genes according to IMGT and were analyzed with immunoSEQ Analyzer, with only productive sequences retained. To calculate clonality, Shannon entropy was normalized by log2 of the number of productive unique sequences and then subtracted from one. For each patient and control, public and private clones were evaluated within the 100 most prevalent clones. Susac-specific clones were defined as absent from healthy and MS cohorts, some 1,000 published viral clones and other ImmuneACCESS disease sequences. TCRdb itself trimmed the public reads at Q25 with fastp, ran MiXCR and retained productive beta chains. Identical CDR3 protein sequences are pooled into one entry, listed with their most common genes and DNA. What appears here as the V and J calls and clone size reflects TCRdb's work, not the paper's. The sample table contains some 57,000 distinct CDR3 sequences; only one count was recorded for 90% to 95% of them. Roughly 0.2% of the sample is taken by the ten largest.

Note on this clonotype: This clone's antigen is unknown. Per-base qualities were not stored, and no clone one base away is much larger.

Recombination joined TRBV27 with TRBJ1-1; the D gene is perhaps TRBD1, on 6 matching bases. The sequence was obtained from a human donor in good health. The sequenced sample was CD8+ T cells from PBMCs. The DNA sequence is TGTGCCAGCAGTTATCAGGACAGCTCCACTGAAGCTTTCTTT. Its translation reads: CASSYQDSSTEAFF.